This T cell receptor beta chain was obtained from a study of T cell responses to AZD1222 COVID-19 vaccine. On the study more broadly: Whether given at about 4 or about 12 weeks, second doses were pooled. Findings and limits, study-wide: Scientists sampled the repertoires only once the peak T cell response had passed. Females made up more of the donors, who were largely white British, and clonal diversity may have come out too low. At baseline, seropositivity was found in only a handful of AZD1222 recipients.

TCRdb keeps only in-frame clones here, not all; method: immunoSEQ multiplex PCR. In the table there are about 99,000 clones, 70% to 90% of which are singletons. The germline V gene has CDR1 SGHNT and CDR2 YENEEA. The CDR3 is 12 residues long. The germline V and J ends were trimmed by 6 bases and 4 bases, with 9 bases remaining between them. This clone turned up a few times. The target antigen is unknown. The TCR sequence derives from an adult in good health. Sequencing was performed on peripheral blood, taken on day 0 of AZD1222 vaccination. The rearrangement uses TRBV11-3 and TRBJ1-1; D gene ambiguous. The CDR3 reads CASSPGVTEAFF. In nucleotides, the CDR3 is TGTGCCAGCAGTCCAGGAGTCACTGAAGCTTTCTTT.